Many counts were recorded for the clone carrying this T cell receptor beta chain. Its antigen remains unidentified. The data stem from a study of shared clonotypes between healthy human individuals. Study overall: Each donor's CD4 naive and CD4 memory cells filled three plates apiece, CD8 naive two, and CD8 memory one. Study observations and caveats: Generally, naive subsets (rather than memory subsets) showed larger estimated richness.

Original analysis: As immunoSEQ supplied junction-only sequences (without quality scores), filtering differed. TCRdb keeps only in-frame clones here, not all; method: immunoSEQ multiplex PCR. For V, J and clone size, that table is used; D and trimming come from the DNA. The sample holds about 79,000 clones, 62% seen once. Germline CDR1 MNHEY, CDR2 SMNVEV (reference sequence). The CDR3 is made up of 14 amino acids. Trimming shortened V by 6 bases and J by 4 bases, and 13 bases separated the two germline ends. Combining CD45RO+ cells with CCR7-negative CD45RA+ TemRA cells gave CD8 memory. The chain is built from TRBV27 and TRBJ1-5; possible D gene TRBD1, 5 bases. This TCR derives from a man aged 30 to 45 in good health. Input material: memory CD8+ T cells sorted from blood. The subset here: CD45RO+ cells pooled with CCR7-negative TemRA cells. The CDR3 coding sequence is TGTGCCAGCAGGACGGGGCTTATGAATCAGCCCCAGCATTTT. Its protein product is CASRTGLMNQPQHF.